This passage covers 2 T cell receptor beta chains from one sample sequenced in a study of T cell repertoires in cytomegalovirus infection. TCRdb independently ran MiXCR on the reads; one entry per CDR3 protein. Among 650,000 to 900,000 distinct CDR3 sequences, around a third were seen once, and the ten largest hold roughly 12%. These TCRs are of unknown antigen specificity. The material was cultured CD8+ T cells from PBMCs, obtained from culture after CMV antigen stimulation. The receptors shown here come from a human donor in good health (CMV status not recorded). Some clones in this sample may be carry-over from other donors' samples.

Regarding this clonotype: A single base separates this from a much larger clone, so it may be a read error. This chain connects TRBV12-3 or TRBV12-4 to TRBJ2-1, with D possibly matching TRBD2 (5 bases). This CDR3 is built from 13 residues. Between the trimmed V and J ends, which lost 10 bases and 6 bases, there was a span of 16 bases. This CDR3 reads CANTGLWVNEQFF. CDR3 in DNA: TGTGCCAACACCGGACTCTGGGTCAATGAGCAGTTCTTC.

Of note for this clonotype: Because the CDR3 is missing its conserved closing phenylalanine or tryptophan, this is likely a read error. J is TRBJ2-1 and V is TRBV2; the match to TRBD1 covers 10 bases. This CDR3 is 15 amino acids long. Trimming cost V 6 bases and J 4 bases; bases outside gene matches: 6. Germline values: CDR1 SNHLY, CDR2 FYNNEI. As DNA, the CDR3 is TGTGCCAGCAGGGGGGACAGGGGACGATACAATGAGCAGTTCTCC. Amino acids: CASRGDRGRYNEQFS.